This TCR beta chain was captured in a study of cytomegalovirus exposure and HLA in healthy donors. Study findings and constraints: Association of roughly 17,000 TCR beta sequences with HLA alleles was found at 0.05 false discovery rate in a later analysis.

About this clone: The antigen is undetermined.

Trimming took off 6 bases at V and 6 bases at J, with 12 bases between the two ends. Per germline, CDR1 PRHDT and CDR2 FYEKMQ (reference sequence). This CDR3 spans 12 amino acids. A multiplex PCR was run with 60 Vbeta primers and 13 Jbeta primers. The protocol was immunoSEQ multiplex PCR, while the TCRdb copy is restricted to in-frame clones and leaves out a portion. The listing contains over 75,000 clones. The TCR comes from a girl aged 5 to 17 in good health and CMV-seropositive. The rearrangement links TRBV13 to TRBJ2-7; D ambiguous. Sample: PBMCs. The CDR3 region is CASRRDNGEQYF. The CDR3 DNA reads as TGTGCCAGCAGACGAGACAATGGCGAGCAGTACTTC.